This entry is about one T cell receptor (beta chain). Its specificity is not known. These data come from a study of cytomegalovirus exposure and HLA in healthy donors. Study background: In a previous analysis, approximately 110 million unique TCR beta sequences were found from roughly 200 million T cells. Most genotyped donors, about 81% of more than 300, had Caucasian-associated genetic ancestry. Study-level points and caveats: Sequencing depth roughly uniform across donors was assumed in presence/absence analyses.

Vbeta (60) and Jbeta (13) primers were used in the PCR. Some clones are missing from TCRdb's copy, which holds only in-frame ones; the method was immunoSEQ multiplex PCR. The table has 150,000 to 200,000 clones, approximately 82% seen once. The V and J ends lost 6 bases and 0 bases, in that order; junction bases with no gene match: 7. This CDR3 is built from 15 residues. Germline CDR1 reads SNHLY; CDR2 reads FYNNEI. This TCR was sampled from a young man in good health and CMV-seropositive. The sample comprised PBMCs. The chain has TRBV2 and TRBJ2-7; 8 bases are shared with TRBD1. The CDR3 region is CASSGQGRSSYEQYF. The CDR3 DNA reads TGTGCCAGCAGCGGACAGGGACGGAGCTCCTACGAGCAGTACTTC.